These 8 T cell receptor beta chains were sequenced from one sample in a study of cytomegalovirus exposure and HLA in healthy donors (dated by TCRdb to about 2017). Receptors were amplified or captured by the immunoSEQ multiplex PCR assay. For the multiplex PCR, a mixture combining 60 forward primers for TCR Vbeta segments and 13 reverse primers for TCR Jbeta segments was used. TCRdb retrieved this table from immuneACCESS and kept in-frame rearrangements only. Not all clones are present; in checked studies, unresolved V genes account for under half, and no reason is known for the remainder. The sample records roughly 130,000 clones, roughly 74% of which are singletons. The top ten constitute around 5.5% of the sample. Sequencing was carried out using PBMCs. Source of these receptors: a woman in her forties or fifties in good health and CMV-seropositive.

This chain uses TRBV7-6 with TRBJ2-5; tentative D call: TRBD1 (7 bases). Per germline, CDR1 SGHVS and CDR2 FNYEAQ. The germline V and J ends were trimmed by 3 bases and 3 bases, with 8 bases remaining between them. The CDR3 has 13 amino acids. DNA for the CDR3: TGTGCCAGCAGCTTCAGGGGGGAAGAGACCCAGTACTTC. Translated: CASSFRGEETQYF.

This chain joins TRBV2 and TRBJ2-7, with D possibly TRBD2 on 5 matching bases. Trimming shortened V by 5 bases and J by 0 bases, and 11 bases separated the two germline ends. The CDR3 covers 14 residues. Per germline, CDR1 SNHLY and CDR2 FYNNEI. CDR3 nucleotides: TGTGCCAGCAGTCAAGTCGGAGGCTCCTACGAGCAGTACTTC. Encoded protein: CASSQVGGSYEQYF.

Of note for this clone: Other DNA sequences of this sample code for an identical CDR3. The genes are TRBV29-1 and TRBJ1-2; 9 nucleotides agree with TRBD1. J was trimmed by 7 bases and V by 6 bases; bases with no gene match: 6. The germline CDR1 and CDR2 sequences are SQVTM and ANQGSEA. The length of the CDR3 is 12 residues. CDR3 bases: TGCAGCGTCGCCGGGACAGGGTCTGGCTACACCTTC. This gives the protein CSVAGTGSGYTF.

The rearrangement links TRBV4-2 to TRBJ1-4, with 8 bases identical to TRBD1. The CDR3 is made up of 18 amino acids. With V trimmed by 2 bases and J by 4 bases, 12 bases remained unmatched. In germline, CDR1 is LGHNA, CDR2 YNFKEQ. This CDR3 is CASSQTQWARGLNEKLFF. In nucleotides, the CDR3 is TGTGCCAGCAGCCAAACCCAATGGGCCAGGGGGCTTAATGAAAAACTGTTTTTT.

The chain links TRBV11-2 to TRBJ2-2; 10 nucleotides line up with TRBD2. The CDR3 sequence is 17 residues long. CDR1 SGHAT and CDR2 FQNNGV come from the germline V gene. J gave up 2 bases and V 3 bases, and 6 bases lay outside the gene matches. This CDR3 reads CASSFPSGGPNTGELFF. The DNA for the CDR3 is TGTGCCAGCAGCTTTCCTAGCGGGGGCCCTAACACCGGGGAGCTGTTTTTT.

The genes are TRBV2 and TRBJ1-6; 8 bases fit TRBD1. Germline V gene lookup returns CDR1 SNHLY and CDR2 FYNNEI. This CDR3 contains 15 residues. Trimming cost V 7 bases and J 10 bases; bases outside gene matches: 12. Here the CDR3 reads CASKNQGAVGSPLHF. Here the CDR3 DNA reads TGTGCCAGCAAAAACCAGGGGGCCGTGGGCTCACCCCTCCACTTT.

The chain is built from TRBV5-6 and TRBJ2-1; 10 bases are shared with TRBD1. This CDR3 region has 16 residues. Germline V lookup: CDR1 SGHDT, CDR2 YYEEEE. V was pared by 0 bases and J by 4 bases, with 4 bases of the junction left unmatched. The CDR3 loop is CASSLGQGALYNEQFF. As DNA, the CDR3 is TGTGCCAGCAGCTTGGGACAGGGGGCCCTGTACAATGAGCAGTTCTTC.

Comments on this clone: Other DNA sequences of this sample code for an identical CDR3. This chain joins TRBV5-1 and TRBJ2-3, with TRBD2 as a possible D gene (6 bases). Deletions cut 0 bases from V and 5 bases from J, with 7 bases between. This CDR3 is 13 amino acids long. Germline values: CDR1 SGHRS, CDR2 YFSETQ. The CDR3 sequence: CASSLGAGDTQYF. The CDR3 DNA sequence: TGCGCCAGCAGCTTGGGAGCGGGAGATACGCAGTATTTT.